Listed below are T cell receptor beta chains from one sample, sequenced in a study of cytomegalovirus exposure and HLA in healthy donors. Here immunoSEQ multiplex PCR was the method, and the copy in TCRdb shows in-frame clones only, minus some. The sample records approximately 220,000 clones, approximately 82% being singletons. The sample comprised PBMCs. The receptors come from a man aged 18 to 30 in good health and CMV-seronegative. The CDR3 runs from the conserved cysteine through the conserved F or W. The D gene is left open where the match is weak. Size values are once, few and many counts, or a class for expanded clones, and some rows have none.

TRBJ1-1 TRBD1 TRBV29-1 once TGCAGCGTTGTGGGGACAGAGAGGACTGAAGCTTTCTTT CSVVGTERTEAFF
TRBJ2-6 . TRBV6-5 . TGTGCCAGCAGTTACCGGGGGGCCAACGTCCTGACTTTC CASSYRGANVLTF
TRBJ2-3 . TRBV5-5 once TGTGCCAGCAGCTTGGCAGGCAGGACTCCAGATACGCAGTATTTT CASSLAGRTPDTQYF
TRBJ2-5 . TRBV30 . TGTGCCTGGGCCCGCGGGGATCCGCCGGAGACCCAGTACTTC CAWARGDPPETQYF
TRBJ2-5 TRBD1 TRBV2 . TGTGCCAGCAGTGGTCCGGACAGGGGGCTGCAAGAGACCCAGTACTTC CASSGPDRGLQETQYF
TRBJ2-7 . TRBV29-1 . TGCAGCGTTCTTAGCACCCAAAACTACGAGCAGTACTTC CSVLSTQNYEQYF
TRBJ1-1 . TRBV2 . TGTGCCAGCAGTGGCGCCAGGGTATTCAGTTTCGACACTGAAGCTTTCTTT CASSGARVFSFDTEAFF
TRBJ2-2 TRBD2 TRBV27 . TGTGCCAGCAGAACGTGGACTAGCGAGGGCACCGGGGAGCTGTTTTTT CASRTWTSEGTGELFF
TRBJ2-7 TRBD2 TRBV19 . TGTGCCAGTAGTATTGCGCGGGGGTACGAGCAGTACTTC CASSIARGYEQYF
TRBJ1-2 TRBD1 TRBV5-5 . TGTGCCAGCAGCTCGGGACAGGGGGCATGGGACTATGGCTACACCTTC CASSSGQGAWDYGYTF
TRBJ1-2 . TRBV28 . TGTGCCAGCAGGGCGCGGGGGGGCGCTTCCGGAGGCTACACCTTC CASRARGGASGGYTF
TRBJ2-7 TRBD1 TRBV10-3 . TGTGCCATCAGTGAGTCAGGGCAGGGGGCCCCACCCTGGGTGCAGTACTTC CAISESGQGAPPWVQYF
TRBJ2-1 TRBD2 TRBV5-1 . TGCGCCAGCAGCACCGGACTAGCGGAATATTACAATGAGCAGTTCTTC CASSTGLAEYYNEQFF
TRBJ1-4 . TRBV4-1 . TGCGCCAGCAGCCAAGGGGGAACCGGGGTTTCAACTAATGAAAAACTGTTTTTT CASSQGGTGVSTNEKLFF
TRBJ1-4 TRBD1 TRBV7-9 . TGTTCCAGCAGCTACCCAAGGGACAGGGGTAATGAAAAACTGTTTTTT CSSSYPRDRGNEKLFF
TRBJ2-5 TRBD2 TRBV30 once TGTGCCTGTCGCGTCTTAGCGGGGGTAAAGACCCAGTACTTC CACRVLAGVKTQYF
TRBJ2-5 . TRBV27 . TGTGCCAGCAGTTTTCTAGCCCGAGGAGAGACCCAGTACTTC CASSFLARGETQYF
TRBJ2-1 . TRBV29-1 . TGCAGCGTCTGCCCCCTAGGGTCGGGAAATGAGCAGTTCTTC CSVCPLGSGNEQFF
TRBJ2-1 . TRBV9 . TGTGCCAGCAGCGGCGGAAGCTCCTACAATGAGCAGTTCTTC CASSGGSSYNEQFF
TRBJ2-7 TRBD2 TRBV27 . TGTGCCAGCAGAGGACTAGACTCCTACGAGCAGTACTTC CASRGLDSYEQYF
TRBJ1-4 TRBD1 TRBV9 . TGTGCCAGCAGCGCCTTCCACGGGACAGCTAATGAAAAACTGTTTTTT CASSAFHGTANEKLFF
TRBJ2-3 TRBD2 TRBV5-4 . TGTGCCAGCAGCACGCCGACTAGCGGGGATACAGATACGCAGTATTTT CASSTPTSGDTDTQYF
TRBJ2-1 . TRBV5-5 . TGTGCCAGCAGCTTAGGGGGTCAAACAAACAATGAGCAGTTCTTC CASSLGGQTNNEQFF
TRBJ2-3 TRBD2 TRBV27 few TGTGCCAGCAGTCTTAGCGGGAGGAGCACAGATACGCAGTATTTT CASSLSGRSTDTQYF
TRBJ2-3 . TRBV2 . TGTGCCAGCAGGCCTCCAGTGCTCTATACGCAGTATTTT CASRPPVLYTQYF
TRBJ1-1 . TRBV27 . TGTGCCAGCAGTCCACGACAGATTCAGAACACTGAAGCTTTCTTT CASSPRQIQNTEAFF
TRBJ2-2 TRBD1 TRBV28 few TGTGCCAGCAGTTCCCAGCTTGGGACAGGGACCCTGGGGCTGTTTTTT CASSSQLGTGTLGLFF
TRBJ1-1 . TRBV19 . TGTGCCAGTAGTCCACAGGGAGGGTACAACACTGAAGCTTTCTTT CASSPQGGYNTEAFF
TRBJ1-1 . TRBV9 . TGTGCCAGCAGCGTAGGGACAGAGAACACTGAAGCTTTCTTT CASSVGTENTEAFF
TRBJ1-2 . TRBV5-4 . TGTGCCAGCAGCTTGGGAATCGATGAGGGCTACACCTTC CASSLGIDEGYTF
TRBJ2-7 TRBD1 TRBV28 . TGTGCCAGCAGTTCCACTCGACAGGGCCCCTCCTACGAGCAGTACTTC CASSSTRQGPSYEQYF
TRBJ1-5 TRBD1 TRBV27 . TGTGCCAGCAGTTTCGGGACAGGGGGCAATCAGCCCCAGCATTTT CASSFGTGGNQPQHF
TRBJ2-2 . TRBV5-1 . TGCGCCAGCACCCCAGTTCTGGGGGCGAGTACCGGGGAGCTGTTTTTT CASTPVLGASTGELFF
TRBJ1-1 . TRBV2 . TGTGCCAGCAGTATACAGGGTTTGGACACTGAAGCTTTCTTT CASSIQGLDTEAFF
TRBJ1-2 . TRBV7-9 . TGTGCCAGCAGCTTAATCGGGGATTCTAACTATGGCTACACCTTC CASSLIGDSNYGYTF
TRBJ2-5 TRBD1 TRBV6-5 . TGTGCCAGCAGTTACCCACAGGGGTGGACCCAGTACTTC CASSYPQGWTQYF
TRBJ2-5 . TRBV29-1 . TGCAGCGTTGGATTACGGGAGACCCAGTACTTC CSVGLRETQYF
TRBJ2-1 TRBD2 TRBV7-8 . TGTGCCAGCAGCTTAGGGTTTGCTAGCGGGAGTTACAATGAGCAGTTCTTC CASSLGFASGSYNEQFF
TRBJ2-7 TRBD2 TRBV2 once TGTGCCAGCGGGGGGGGCGAGCAGTACTTC CASGGGEQYF
TRBJ2-7 TRBD2 TRBV6-5 . TGTGCCAGCAGACGGGGGGGCGCGGACGAGCAGTACTTC CASRRGGADEQYF
TRBJ1-1 . TRBV6-1 once TGTGCCAGCAGTGACAGGCCCATGAACACTGAAGCTTTCTTT CASSDRPMNTEAFF
TRBJ1-1 TRBD1 TRBV5-4 once TGTGCCAGCAGCTTGACGACAGGGGTAGGAACTGAAGCTTTCTTT CASSLTTGVGTEAFF
TRBJ2-5 TRBD2 TRBV7-7 once TGTGCTAGCAGCCCTAGCGGGGTCCAAGAGACCCAGTACTTC CASSPSGVQETQYF
TRBJ1-2 TRBD1 TRBV6-5 . TGTGCCAGCAGTCCGGGACAGGTGAATGGCTACACCTTC CASSPGQVNGYTF
TRBJ1-1 . TRBV28 few TGTGCCAGCACTCGGGGTTTACGGGAAGCTTTCTTT CASTRGLREAFF
TRBJ2-2 TRBD2 TRBV6-5 . TGTGCCAGCAGTGGACTAGGGATAGGCACCGGGGAGCTGTTTTTT CASSGLGIGTGELFF
TRBJ1-1 . TRBV5-1 . TGCGCCAGCAGCGCGGCGGGTGGTTACACTGAAGCTTTCTTT CASSAAGGYTEAFF
TRBJ1-4 . TRBV9 once TGTGCCAGCAGCTCGGGCCAGGGGTTCTATAATGAAAAACTGTTTTTT CASSSGQGFYNEKLFF